This T cell receptor (beta chain) emerged from a study of T cell responses to AZD1222 COVID-19 vaccine. The V and J ends lost 4 bases and 6 bases respectively, with 5 bases between them. Germline V CDR1 and CDR2: MNHEY, SVGEGT. This CDR3 spans 11 amino acids. Findings and limits, study-wide: Reportedly, nearly half the spike-specific TCRs target unmutated variant regions. Spike-specific TCR breadth and depth both grew after two AZD1222 doses. Mostly white British, mostly female donors; authors suggested clonal diversity may be underestimated. The study identified only five or six AZD1222 recipients as seropositive at baseline.

Only in-frame clones appear in the TCRdb table, and some are missing; sequencing was by immunoSEQ multiplex PCR. The sample has 150,000 to 190,000 clones; 88% are singletons. As for this clone: Its antigen is undetermined.

The input for sequencing was peripheral blood, taken after recovery from COVID-19. This TCR derives from an adult who had recovered from COVID-19. V is TRBV6-2 or TRBV6-3 and J is TRBJ2-3; D is unclear. The CDR3 here is CASSLSDTQYF. The CDR3 DNA sequence: TGTGCCAGCAGTTTATCTGATACGCAGTATTTT.